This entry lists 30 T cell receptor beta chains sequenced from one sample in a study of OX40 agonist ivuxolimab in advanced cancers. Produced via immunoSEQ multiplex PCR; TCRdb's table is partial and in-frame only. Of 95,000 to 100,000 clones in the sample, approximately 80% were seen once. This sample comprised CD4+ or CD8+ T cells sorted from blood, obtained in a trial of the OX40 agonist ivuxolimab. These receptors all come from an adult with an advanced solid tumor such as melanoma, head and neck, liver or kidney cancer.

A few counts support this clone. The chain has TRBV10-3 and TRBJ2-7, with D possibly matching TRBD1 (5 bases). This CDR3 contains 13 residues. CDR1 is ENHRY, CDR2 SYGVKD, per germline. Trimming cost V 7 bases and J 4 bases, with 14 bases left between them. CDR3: CAIKGVRAYEQYF. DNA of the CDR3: TGTGCCATCAAGGGTGTCAGGGCTTACGAGCAGTACTTC.

The CDR3 loop is CASSYTGGGNTIYF. The CDR3, as DNA: TGTGCCAGCAGTTACACGGGTGGCGGAAACACCATATATTTT. The chain couples TRBV6-5 to TRBJ1-3; unclear D gene. CDR1 and CDR2 (germline): MNHEY, SVGAGI. The CDR3 covers 14 residues. Trimming pared 2 bases from V and 4 bases from J, leaving 9 bases between.

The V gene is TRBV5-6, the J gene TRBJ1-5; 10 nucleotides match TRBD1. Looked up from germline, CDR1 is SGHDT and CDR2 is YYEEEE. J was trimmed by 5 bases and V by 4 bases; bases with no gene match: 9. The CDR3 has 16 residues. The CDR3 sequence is CASSLGPGQGYQPQHF. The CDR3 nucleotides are TGTGCCAGCAGCCTGGGCCCGGGACAGGGGTATCAGCCCCAGCATTTT.

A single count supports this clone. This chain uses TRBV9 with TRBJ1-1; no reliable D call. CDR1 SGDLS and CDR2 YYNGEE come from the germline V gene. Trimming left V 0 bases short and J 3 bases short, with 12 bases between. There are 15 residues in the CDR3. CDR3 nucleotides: TGTGCCAGCAGCGTAGATGGCAGTTCTTACACTGAAGCTTTCTTT. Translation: CASSVDGSSYTEAFF.

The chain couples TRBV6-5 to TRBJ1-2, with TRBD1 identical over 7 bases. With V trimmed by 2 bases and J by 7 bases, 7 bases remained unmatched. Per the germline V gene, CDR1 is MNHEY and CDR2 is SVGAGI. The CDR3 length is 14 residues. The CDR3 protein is CASSYGEWDSGYTF. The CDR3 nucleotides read TGTGCCAGCAGTTACGGGGAGTGGGACAGTGGCTACACCTTC.

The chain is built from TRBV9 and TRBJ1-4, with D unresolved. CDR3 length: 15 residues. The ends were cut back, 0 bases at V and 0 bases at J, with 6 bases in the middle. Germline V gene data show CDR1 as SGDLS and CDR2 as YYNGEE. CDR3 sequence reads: CASSVGPATNEKLFF. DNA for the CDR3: TGTGCCAGCAGCGTAGGACCTGCAACTAATGAAAAACTGTTTTTT. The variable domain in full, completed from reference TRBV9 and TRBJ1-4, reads DSGVTQTPKHLITATGQRVTLRCSPRSGDLSVYWYQQSLDQGLQFLIQYYNGEERAKGNILERFSAQQFPDLHSELNLSSLELGDSALYFCASSVGPATNEKLFFGSGTQLSVL.

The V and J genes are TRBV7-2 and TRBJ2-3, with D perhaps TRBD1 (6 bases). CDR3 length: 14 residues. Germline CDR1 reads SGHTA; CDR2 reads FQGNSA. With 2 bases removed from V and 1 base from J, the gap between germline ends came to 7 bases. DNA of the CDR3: TGTGCCAGCAGCTTAAGACAGGGCACAGATACGCAGTATTTT. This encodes CASSLRQGTDTQYF.

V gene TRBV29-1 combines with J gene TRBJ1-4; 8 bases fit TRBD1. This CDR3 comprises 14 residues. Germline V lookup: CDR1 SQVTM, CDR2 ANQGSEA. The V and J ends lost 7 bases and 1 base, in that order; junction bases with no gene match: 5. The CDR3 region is CSASRGRTNEKLFF. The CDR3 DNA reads TGCAGCGCGAGCAGGGGGCGAACTAATGAAAAACTGTTTTTT. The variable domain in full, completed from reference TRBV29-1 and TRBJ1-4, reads SAVISQKPSRDICQRGTSLTIQCQVDSQVTMMFWYRQQPGQSLTLIATANQGSEATYESGFVIDKFPISRPNLTFSTLTVSNMSPEDSSIYLCSASRGRTNEKLFFGSGTQLSVL.

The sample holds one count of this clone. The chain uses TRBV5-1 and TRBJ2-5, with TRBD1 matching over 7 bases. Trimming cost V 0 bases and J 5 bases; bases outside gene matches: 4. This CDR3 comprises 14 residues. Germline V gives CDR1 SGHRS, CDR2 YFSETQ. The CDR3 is CASSLVGGLETQYF. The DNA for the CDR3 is TGCGCCAGCAGCTTGGTAGGGGGCCTGGAGACCCAGTACTTC. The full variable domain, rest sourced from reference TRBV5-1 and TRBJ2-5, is KAGVTQTPRYLIKTRGQQVTLSCSPISGHRSVSWYQQTPGQGLQFLFEYFSETQRNKGNFPGRFSGRQFSNSRSEMNVSTLELGDSALYLCASSLVGGLETQYFGPGTRLLVL.

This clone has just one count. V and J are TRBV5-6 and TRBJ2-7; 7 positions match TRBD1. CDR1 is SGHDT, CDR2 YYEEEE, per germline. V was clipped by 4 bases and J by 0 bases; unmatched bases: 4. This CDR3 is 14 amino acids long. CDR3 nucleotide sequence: TGTGCCAGCAGCGTGACAGGGAGCTCCTACGAGCAGTACTTC. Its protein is CASSVTGSSYEQYF.

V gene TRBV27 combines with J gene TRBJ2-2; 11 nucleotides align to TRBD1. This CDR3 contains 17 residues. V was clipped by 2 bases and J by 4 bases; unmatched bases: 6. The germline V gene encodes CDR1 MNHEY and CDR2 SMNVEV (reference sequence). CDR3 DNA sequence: TGTGCCAGCAGTTTAAGAGGACAGGGGGCGCGCACCGGGGAGCTGTTTTTT. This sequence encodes CASSLRGQGARTGELFF.

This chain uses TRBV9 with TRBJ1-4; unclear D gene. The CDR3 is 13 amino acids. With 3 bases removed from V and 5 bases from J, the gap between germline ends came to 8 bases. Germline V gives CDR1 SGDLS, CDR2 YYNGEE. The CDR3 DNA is TGTGCCAGCAGCGACAGCCCAAATGAAAAACTGTTTTTT. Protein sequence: CASSDSPNEKLFF.

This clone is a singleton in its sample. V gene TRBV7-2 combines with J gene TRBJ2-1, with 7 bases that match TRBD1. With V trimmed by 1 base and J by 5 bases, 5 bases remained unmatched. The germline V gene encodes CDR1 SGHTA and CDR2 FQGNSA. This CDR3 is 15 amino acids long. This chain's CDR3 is CASSLDRGNHNEQFF. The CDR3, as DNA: TGTGCCAGCAGCTTAGACAGGGGTAATCACAATGAGCAGTTCTTC.

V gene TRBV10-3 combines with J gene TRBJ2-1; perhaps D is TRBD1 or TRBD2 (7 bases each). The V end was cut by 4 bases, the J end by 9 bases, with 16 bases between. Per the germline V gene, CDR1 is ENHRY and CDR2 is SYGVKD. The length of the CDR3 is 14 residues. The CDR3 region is CAISAQGGAGEQFF. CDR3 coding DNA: TGTGCCATCAGTGCCCAGGGGGGGGCCGGTGAGCAGTTCTTC.

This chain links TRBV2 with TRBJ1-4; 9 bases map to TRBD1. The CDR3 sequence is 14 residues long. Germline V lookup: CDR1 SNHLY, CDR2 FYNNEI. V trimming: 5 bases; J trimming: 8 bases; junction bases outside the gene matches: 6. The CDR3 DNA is TGTGCCAGCAGTACCGGGACAGGGTCCGAAAAACTGTTTTTT. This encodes CASSTGTGSEKLFF.

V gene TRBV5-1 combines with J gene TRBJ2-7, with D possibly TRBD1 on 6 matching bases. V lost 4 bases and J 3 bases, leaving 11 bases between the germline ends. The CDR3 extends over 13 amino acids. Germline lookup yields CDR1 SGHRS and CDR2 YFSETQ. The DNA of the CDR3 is TGCGCCAGCAGCCCGGGACACCACTACGAGCAGTACTTC. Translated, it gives CASSPGHHYEQYF. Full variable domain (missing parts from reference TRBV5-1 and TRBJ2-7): KAGVTQTPRYLIKTRGQQVTLSCSPISGHRSVSWYQQTPGQGLQFLFEYFSETQRNKGNFPGRFSGRQFSNSRSEMNVSTLELGDSALYLCASSPGHHYEQYFGPGTRLTVT.

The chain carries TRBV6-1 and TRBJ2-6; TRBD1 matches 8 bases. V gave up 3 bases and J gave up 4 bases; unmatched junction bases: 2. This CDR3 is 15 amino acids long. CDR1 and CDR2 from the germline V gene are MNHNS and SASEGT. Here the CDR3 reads CASSDRGPGANVLTF. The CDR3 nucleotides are TGTGCCAGCAGTGACAGGGGGCCCGGGGCCAACGTCCTGACTTTC.

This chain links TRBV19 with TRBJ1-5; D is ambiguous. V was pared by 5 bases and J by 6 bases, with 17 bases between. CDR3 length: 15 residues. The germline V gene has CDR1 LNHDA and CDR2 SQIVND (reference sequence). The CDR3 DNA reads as TGTGCCAGTAGTGTCCATATTGGGGAGGGTCAGCCCCAGCATTTT. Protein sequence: CASSVHIGEGQPQHF.

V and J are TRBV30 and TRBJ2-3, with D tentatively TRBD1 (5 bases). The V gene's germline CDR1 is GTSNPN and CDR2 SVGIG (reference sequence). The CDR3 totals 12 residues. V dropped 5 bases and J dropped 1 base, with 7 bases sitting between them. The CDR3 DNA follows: TGTGCCTGGGGCAGGGGCACAGATACGCAGTATTTT. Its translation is CAWGRGTDTQYF.

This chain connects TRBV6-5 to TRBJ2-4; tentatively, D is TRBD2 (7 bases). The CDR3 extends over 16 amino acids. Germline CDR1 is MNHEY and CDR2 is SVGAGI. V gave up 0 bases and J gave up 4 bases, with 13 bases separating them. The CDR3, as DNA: TGTGCCAGCAGTTACTCAGGGGAGGGGGGGAAAAACATTCAGTACTTC. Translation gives CASSYSGEGGKNIQYF.

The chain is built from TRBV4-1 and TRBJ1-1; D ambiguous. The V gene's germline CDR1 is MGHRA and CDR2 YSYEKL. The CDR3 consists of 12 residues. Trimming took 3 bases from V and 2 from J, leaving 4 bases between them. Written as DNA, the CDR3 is TGCGCCAGCAGCCAGGGTAACACTGAAGCTTTCTTT. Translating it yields CASSQGNTEAFF.

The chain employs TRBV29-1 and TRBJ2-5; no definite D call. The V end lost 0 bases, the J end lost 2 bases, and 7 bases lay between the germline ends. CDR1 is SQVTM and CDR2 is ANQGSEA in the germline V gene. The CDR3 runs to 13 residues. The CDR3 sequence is CSVEEWLQETQYF. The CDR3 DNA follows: TGCAGCGTTGAAGAATGGCTGCAAGAGACCCAGTACTTC. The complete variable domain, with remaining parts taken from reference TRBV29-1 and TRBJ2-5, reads SAVISQKPSRDICQRGTSLTIQCQVDSQVTMMFWYRQQPGQSLTLIATANQGSEATYESGFVIDKFPISRPNLTFSTLTVSNMSPEDSSIYLCSVEEWLQETQYFGPGTRLLVL.

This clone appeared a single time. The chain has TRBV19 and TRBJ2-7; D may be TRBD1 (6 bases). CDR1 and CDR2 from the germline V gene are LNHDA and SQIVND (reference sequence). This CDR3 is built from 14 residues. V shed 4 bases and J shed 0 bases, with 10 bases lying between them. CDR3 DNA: TGTGCCAGTAGTACGACAGGAAGCTCCTACGAGCAGTACTTC. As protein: CASSTTGSSYEQYF. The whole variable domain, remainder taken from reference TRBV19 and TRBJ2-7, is DGGITQSPKYLFRKEGQNVTLSCEQNLNHDAMYWYRQDPGQGLRLIYYSQIVNDFQKGDIAEGYSVSREKKESFPLTVTSAQKNPTAFYLCASSTTGSSYEQYFGPGTRLTVT.

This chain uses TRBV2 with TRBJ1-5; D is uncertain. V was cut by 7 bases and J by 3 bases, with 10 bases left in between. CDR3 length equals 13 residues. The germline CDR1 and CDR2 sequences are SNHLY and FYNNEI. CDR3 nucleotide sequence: TGTGCCAGCAAGTGGCAGCCCAATCAGCCCCAGCATTTT. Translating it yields CASKWQPNQPQHF.

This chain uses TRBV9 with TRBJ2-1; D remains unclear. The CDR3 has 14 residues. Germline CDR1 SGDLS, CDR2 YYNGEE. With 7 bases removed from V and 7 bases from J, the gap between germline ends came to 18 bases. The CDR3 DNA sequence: TGTGCCAGCGCGCTTACCCCATTAGGGAATGAGCAGTTCTTC. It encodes CASALTPLGNEQFF.

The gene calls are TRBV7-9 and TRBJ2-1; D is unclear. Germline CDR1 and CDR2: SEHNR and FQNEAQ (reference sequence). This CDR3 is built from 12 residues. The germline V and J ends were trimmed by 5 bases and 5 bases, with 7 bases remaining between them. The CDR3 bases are TGTGCCAGCAGCGCAGGAAACAATGAGCAGTTCTTC. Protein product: CASSAGNNEQFF. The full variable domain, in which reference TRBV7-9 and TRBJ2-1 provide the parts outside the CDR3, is DTGVSQNPRHKITKRGQNVTFRCDPISEHNRLYWYRQTLGQGPEFLTYFQNEAQLEKSRLLSDRFSAERPKGSFSTLEIQRTEQGDSAMYLCASSAGNNEQFFGPGTRLTVL.

CDR3 DNA: TGTGCCAGCAGCCCAGTGGTGGGTGGGGCCAACGTCCTGACTTTC. Protein product: CASSPVVGGANVLTF. V usage is TRBV6-5 and J usage is TRBJ2-6; D is unclear. Germline V CDR1 and CDR2: MNHEY, SVGAGI. The CDR3 has 15 amino acids. Trimming removed 6 bases from V and 3 bases from J, with 12 bases in between.

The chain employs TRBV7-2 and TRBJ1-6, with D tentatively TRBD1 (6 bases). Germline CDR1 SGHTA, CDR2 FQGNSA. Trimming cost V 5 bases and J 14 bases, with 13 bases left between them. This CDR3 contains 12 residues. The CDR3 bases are TGTGCCAGCAGCCCGCCAAGGGGGACCCTCCACTTT. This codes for CASSPPRGTLHF.

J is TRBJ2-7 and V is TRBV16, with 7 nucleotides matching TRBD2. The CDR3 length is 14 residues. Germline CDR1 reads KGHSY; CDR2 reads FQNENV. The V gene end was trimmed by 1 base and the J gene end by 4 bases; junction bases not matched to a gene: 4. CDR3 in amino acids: CASSQYTSEYEQYF. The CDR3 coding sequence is TGTGCCAGCAGCCAATATACTAGCGAGTACGAGCAGTACTTC.

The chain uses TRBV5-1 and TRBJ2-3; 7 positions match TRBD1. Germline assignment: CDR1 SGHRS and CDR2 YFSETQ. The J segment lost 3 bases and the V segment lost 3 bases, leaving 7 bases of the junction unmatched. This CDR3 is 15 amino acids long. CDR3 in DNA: TGCGCCAGCAGCTGGGCAGGGGGTGGAACAGATACGCAGTATTTT. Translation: CASSWAGGGTDTQYF.